This entry lists 31 T cell receptor beta chains sequenced from one sample in a study of blood T cell repertoires in COVID-19. Assay used: immunoSEQ multiplex PCR; TCRdb lists only in-frame clones, some missing. Of a few hundred thousand clones listed, 65% to 90% are singletons. The sequenced sample was peripheral blood. These TCRs come from a woman aged 60-75 years with COVID-19, enrolled during active disease.

The genes are TRBV5-1 and TRBJ1-2, with 9 nucleotides matching TRBD1. V shed 0 bases, J shed 4 bases, and the junction held 10 bases outside the gene matches. Germline V CDR1 and CDR2: SGHRS, YFSETQ. The CDR3 totals 17 residues. In nucleotides, the CDR3 is TGCGCCAGCAGCTTGGGGTTCGGACAGGGGCTCGGCTATGGCTACACCTTC. It encodes CASSLGFGQGLGYGYTF.

For this clone: In the same sample, other DNA sequences code for this CDR3. This chain connects TRBV5-1 to TRBJ2-1; possible D gene TRBD2, 6 bases. Germline CDR1 reads SGHRS; CDR2 reads YFSETQ. This CDR3 has 15 residues. Trimming stripped 0 bases from V and 2 bases from J, with 9 bases between. The CDR3 sequence is CASSLGGGAYNEQFF. The CDR3 bases are TGCGCCAGCAGCTTGGGTGGCGGGGCCTACAATGAGCAGTTCTTC.

The chain uses TRBV6-1 and TRBJ1-1; 7 bases agree with TRBD1. CDR1 is MNHNS and CDR2 is SASEGT in the germline V gene. V lost 2 bases to trimming and J lost 1 base; unmatched junction nucleotides: 1. The CDR3 spans 14 residues. CDR3: CASSENRGNTEAFF. CDR3 nucleotide sequence: TGTGCCAGCAGTGAAAACAGGGGGAACACTGAAGCTTTCTTT.

The chain has TRBV5-1 and TRBJ1-2; D is undetermined. The CDR3 has 14 amino acids. Trimming cost V 0 bases and J 7 bases, with 13 bases left between them. Per germline, CDR1 SGHRS and CDR2 YFSETQ. This chain's CDR3 is CASSLEPGGFGYTF. As DNA, the CDR3 is TGCGCCAGCAGCTTGGAGCCAGGTGGGTTTGGCTACACCTTC.

The J gene is TRBJ2-1, the V gene TRBV6-5; TRBD2 agrees at 7 bases. This CDR3 has 15 amino acids. With 5 bases clipped from V and 0 bases from J, the junction kept 4 bases outside the gene matches. The germline gives CDR1 MNHEY, CDR2 SVGAGI. CDR3 in amino acids: CASSTSASSYNEQFF. In DNA, the CDR3 is TGTGCCAGCAGTACTAGCGCTAGCTCCTACAATGAGCAGTTCTTC.

The V and J genes are TRBV5-4 and TRBJ2-4, with D hard to call. Germline V gene lookup returns CDR1 SGHNT and CDR2 YYREEE (reference sequence). V was trimmed by 1 base and J by 0 bases, leaving 8 bases between them. This CDR3 is built from 15 residues. The CDR3 loop reads CASSLMGLAKNIQYF. The DNA of the CDR3 is TGTGCCAGCAGCTTGATGGGCTTAGCCAAAAACATTCAGTACTTC. Using reference TRBV5-4 and TRBJ2-4 for the parts outside the CDR3, the full variable domain is ETGVTQSPTHLIKTRGQQVTLRCSSQSGHNTVSWYQQALGQGPQFIFQYYREEENGRGNFPPRFSGLQFPNYSSELNVNALELDDSALYLCASSLMGLAKNIQYFGAGTRLSVL.

This clone was recorded only once. The V call is TRBV6-5, the J call TRBJ2-5; the match to TRBD1 covers 7 bases. The CDR3 has 14 residues. V shed 6 bases, J shed 2 bases, and the junction held 6 bases outside the gene matches. Germline V CDR1 and CDR2: MNHEY, SVGAGI. CDR3 residues: CASSQGVLQETQYF. The CDR3 DNA reads TGTGCCAGCAGCCAGGGGGTCTTGCAAGAGACCCAGTACTTC.

This chain uses TRBV19 with TRBJ2-7; 11 bases map to TRBD1. V gave up 7 bases and J gave up 2 bases; unmatched junction bases: 13. CDR3 size: 17 residues. Germline V gene lookup returns CDR1 LNHDA and CDR2 SQIVND (reference sequence). CDR3 DNA: TGTGCCAGTATCGGGATCGTACGGGACAGGGGGACCTACGAGCAGTACTTC. Translating it yields CASIGIVRDRGTYEQYF.

The genes are TRBV6-5 and TRBJ1-2, with D possibly being TRBD1 (5 bases). Trimming removed 6 bases from V and 4 bases from J, with 18 bases in between. The CDR3 runs 15 residues. Germline CDR1 and CDR2: MNHEY and SVGAGI. CDR3 DNA sequence: TGTGCCAGCAGGGGACTTGCCCCGACCCTCTATGGCTACACCTTC. Translation gives CASRGLAPTLYGYTF.

The rearrangement joins TRBV4-1 to TRBJ2-5, with D tentatively TRBD2 (5 bases). Trimming took off 1 base at V and 5 bases at J, with 11 bases between the two ends. CDR1 MGHRA and CDR2 YSYEKL come from the germline V gene. The CDR3 consists of 14 residues. As DNA, the CDR3 is TGCGCCAGCAGCCAAGGCGAGGGTGGGGAGACCCAGTACTTC. Its translation is CASSQGEGGETQYF.

This clone was picked up one time. V usage is TRBV27 and J usage is TRBJ1-1; weak D call: TRBD1 (5 bases). CDR1 and CDR2 from the germline V gene are MNHEY and SMNVEV (reference sequence). V shed 5 bases and J shed 3 bases, with 19 bases lying between them. The CDR3 consists of 16 residues. The CDR3, as DNA: TGTGCCAGCAGTCCCCCCTTGTGGGAAGGGGACACTGAAGCTTTCTTT. This encodes CASSPPLWEGDTEAFF.

The rearrangement links TRBV12-3 or TRBV12-4 to TRBJ1-2, with D hard to call. The CDR3 totals 12 residues. Between the trimmed V and J ends, which lost 3 bases and 7 bases, there was a span of 9 bases. The CDR3 DNA reads TGTGCCAGCAGTTTTGCCGGGGTTGGCTACACCTTC. Residues: CASSFAGVGYTF.

Worth noting for this clone: The same CDR3 is also encoded by other DNA sequences in this sample. The chain recombines TRBV5-1 with TRBJ1-1; D unclear. Per the germline V gene, CDR1 is SGHRS and CDR2 is YFSETQ. Trimming pared 1 base from V and 1 base from J, leaving 5 bases between. The CDR3 runs 13 residues. CDR3 protein: CASSLSQNTEAFF. DNA for the CDR3: TGCGCCAGCAGCTTGTCACAGAACACTGAAGCTTTCTTT.

V gene TRBV4-1 combines with J gene TRBJ2-3; D is perhaps TRBD2 (5 bases). The CDR3 length is 13 residues. CDR1 is MGHRA, CDR2 YSYEKL, per germline. Trimming pared 3 bases from V and 6 bases from J, leaving 10 bases between. CDR3 in DNA: TGCGCCAGCAGCCACCCGAGGGCTGATACGCAGTATTTT. Its translation: CASSHPRADTQYF.

The rearrangement uses TRBV7-9 and TRBJ1-2; D is perhaps TRBD1 (5 bases). V was trimmed by 5 bases and J by 2 bases, leaving 12 bases between them. The CDR3 sequence is 14 residues long. CDR1 SEHNR and CDR2 FQNEAQ come from the germline V gene (reference sequence). In DNA form, the CDR3 reads TGTGCCAGCAGCACAGACAGTTTCAACTATGGCTACACCTTC. Protein product: CASSTDSFNYGYTF.

The CDR3 coding sequence is TGCGCCAGCAGCCAATCTCCGGGACAGGCTACCTACGAGCAGTACTTC. It encodes CASSQSPGQATYEQYF. The chain combines TRBV4-1 with TRBJ2-7; 8 bases line up with TRBD1. Germline V gene lookup returns CDR1 MGHRA and CDR2 YSYEKL. The CDR3 has 16 amino acids. The junction had 8 bases not matched to a gene; V was cut back by 2 bases and J by 2 bases.

The chain carries TRBV7-9 and TRBJ2-2, with 7 bases fitting TRBD1. V shed 8 bases and J 4 bases; nucleotides not matched to a gene: 7. CDR3 size: 14 residues. CDR1 and CDR2 (germline): SEHNR, FQNEAQ (reference sequence). CDR3 bases: TGTGCCAGCGTCACCAACAGGGGCACCGGGGAGCTGTTTTTT. It specifies CASVTNRGTGELFF.

This clone has ten or more counts. The chain is built from TRBV7-2 and TRBJ1-4; D is unresolved. CDR1 SGHTA and CDR2 FQGNSA come from the germline V gene. This CDR3 contains 14 residues. V lost 5 bases and J 0 bases, leaving 7 bases between the germline ends. The CDR3 coding sequence is TGTGCCAGCAGCCCCGGGTCAACTAATGAAAAACTGTTTTTT. This codes for CASSPGSTNEKLFF.

CDR3 sequence (DNA): TGTGCCAGCAGCCAGTTAGAACCTACTGAAGCTTTCTTT. Amino acid sequence: CASSQLEPTEAFF. This chain connects TRBV3-1 (or the pseudogene TRBV3-2) to TRBJ1-1; D remains ambiguous. Germline CDR1 reads LGHDT; CDR2 reads YNNKEL (reference sequence). The V gene lost 3 bases and the J gene lost 5 bases, with 10 bases spanning the gap. The CDR3 is made up of 13 amino acids.

This clone came up once. This chain connects TRBV7-2 to TRBJ2-4, with 7 bases that match TRBD1. The germline V gene has CDR1 SGHTA and CDR2 FQGNSA. The CDR3 has 15 residues. V shed 5 bases, J shed 0 bases, and the junction held 4 bases outside the gene matches. CDR3 DNA: TGTGCCAGCAGCCCGCGACAGGGAGCCAAAAACATTCAGTACTTC. Translating it yields CASSPRQGAKNIQYF.

This rearrangement joins TRBV4-1 to TRBJ2-7, with D perhaps TRBD2 (5 bases). This CDR3 has 13 residues. Deletions cut 10 bases from V and 0 bases from J, with 13 bases between. The germline V gene has CDR1 MGHRA and CDR2 YSYEKL. CDR3 sequence reads: CATSGLRSYEQYF. DNA of the CDR3: TGCGCCACCAGTGGACTCCGCTCCTACGAGCAGTACTTC.

This sequence joins TRBV7-2 and TRBJ2-5; D may be TRBD1 (5 bases). Trimming removed 1 base from V and 4 bases from J, with 16 bases in between. The CDR3 runs 16 residues. The V gene's germline CDR1 is SGHTA and CDR2 FQGNSA. The DNA of the CDR3 is TGTGCCAGCAGCTTAGTTGTAGGTCAGGGCAGAGAGACCCAGTACTTC. It codes for CASSLVVGQGRETQYF.

The chain is built from TRBV27 and TRBJ2-4; tentatively, D is TRBD1 (5 bases). V lost 0 bases, J lost 1 base, and 7 bases lay in between. The CDR3 consists of 15 residues. Looked up from germline, CDR1 is MNHEY and CDR2 is SMNVEV (reference sequence). The DNA for the CDR3 is TGTGCCAGCAGTTTATCAGGGGTGGCCAAAAACATTCAGTACTTC. It specifies CASSLSGVAKNIQYF.

This chain uses TRBV10-3 with TRBJ1-2; TRBD1 matches at 10 bases. J lost 1 base, V lost 6 bases, and 2 bases had no gene match. CDR3 length: 14 residues. CDR1 ENHRY and CDR2 SYGVKD come from the germline V gene. CDR3 DNA: TGTGCCATCAGCGGGGACAGGGGTAACTATGGCTACACCTTC. As protein: CAISGDRGNYGYTF.

The chain is built from TRBV7-6 and TRBJ2-3; the match to TRBD2 covers 9 bases. V trimming: 7 bases; J trimming: 0 bases; junction bases outside the gene matches: 5. The CDR3 runs to 15 residues. The germline gives CDR1 SGHVS, CDR2 FNYEAQ. In DNA, the CDR3 is TGTGCCAGCACCCGAGCGGGGGGTAGCACAGATACGCAGTATTTT. Protein: CASTRAGGSTDTQYF.

This chain connects TRBV11-3 to TRBJ2-1; 7 positions agree with TRBD1. This CDR3 region has 15 residues. V was pared by 6 bases and J by 0 bases, with 5 bases of the junction left unmatched. Germline V gene data show CDR1 as SGHNT and CDR2 as YENEEA. The CDR3 sequence: CASSLQGLSYNEQFF. The CDR3 DNA reads TGTGCCAGCAGTTTACAGGGGCTCTCCTACAATGAGCAGTTCTTC. The full variable domain, its missing parts supplied by reference TRBV11-3 and TRBJ2-1, is EAGVVQSPRYKIIEKKQPVAFWCNPISGHNTLYWYLQNLGQGPELLIRYENEEAVDDSQLPKDRFSAERLKGVDSTLKIQPAELGDSAVYLCASSLQGLSYNEQFFGPGTRLTVL.

There are many counts of this clone. V is TRBV9 and J is TRBJ2-7, with 8 bases identical to TRBD1. V was pared by 3 bases and J by 6 bases, with 14 bases of the junction left unmatched. This CDR3 spans 16 amino acids. Germline V gene sequence: CDR1 SGDLS, CDR2 YYNGEE. CDR3 sequence reads: CASSGSVQGAPREQYF. The CDR3 DNA sequence: TGTGCCAGCAGCGGCAGTGTTCAGGGGGCGCCCCGCGAGCAGTACTTC.

The chain employs TRBV4-1 and TRBJ2-7; 7 bases align to TRBD1. Germline V lookup: CDR1 MGHRA, CDR2 YSYEKL. V trimming: 4 bases; J trimming: 2 bases; junction bases outside the gene matches: 14. There are 17 residues in the CDR3. Written as DNA, the CDR3 is TGCGCCAGCAGCCTGTCGCGAAGGGACAGCAAGACCTACGAGCAGTACTTC. Its translation is CASSLSRRDSKTYEQYF.

This clone was found a few times. The chain joins TRBV11-3 to TRBJ2-7; 7 bases are shared with TRBD1. Germline V CDR1 and CDR2: SGHNT, YENEEA. The CDR3 extends over 13 amino acids. V trimming: 2 bases; J trimming: 3 bases; junction bases outside the gene matches: 1. CDR3 amino acids: CASSLRTGYEQYF. For the CDR3, the DNA is TGTGCCAGCAGCTTACGGACAGGCTACGAGCAGTACTTC.

The V gene is TRBV6-4, the J gene TRBJ1-1, with TRBD1 matching over 8 bases. V gave up 8 bases and J gave up 1 base; unmatched junction bases: 15. Germline loops: CDR1 MRHNA, CDR2 SNTAGT. The CDR3 contains 17 residues. The CDR3: CASARTGPIFGNTEAFF. The CDR3 DNA reads as TGTGCCAGCGCCCGGACAGGGCCCATTTTCGGGAACACTGAAGCTTTCTTT.

Details on this clone: This specimen includes other DNA sequences encoding the same CDR3. The DNA for the CDR3 is TGCGCCAGCAGCTTGGGCCAGGCAGACTCCTACGAGCAGTACTTC. Encoded protein: CASSLGQADSYEQYF. The gene calls are TRBV5-1 and TRBJ2-7, with D hard to call. The germline CDR1 and CDR2 sequences are SGHRS and YFSETQ. CDR3 length: 15 amino acids. The V end was cut by 0 bases, the J end by 0 bases, with 10 bases between.